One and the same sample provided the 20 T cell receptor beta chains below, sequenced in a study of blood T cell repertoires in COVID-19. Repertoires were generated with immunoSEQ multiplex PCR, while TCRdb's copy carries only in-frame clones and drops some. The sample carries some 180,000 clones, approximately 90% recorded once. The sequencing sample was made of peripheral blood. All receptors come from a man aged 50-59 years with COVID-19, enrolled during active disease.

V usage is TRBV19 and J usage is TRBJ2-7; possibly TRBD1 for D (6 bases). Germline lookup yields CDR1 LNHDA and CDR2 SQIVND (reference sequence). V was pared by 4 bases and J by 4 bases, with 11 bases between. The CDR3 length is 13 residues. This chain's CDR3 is CASSNRDAYEQYF. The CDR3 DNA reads TGTGCCAGTAGTAACAGGGATGCGTACGAGCAGTACTTC.

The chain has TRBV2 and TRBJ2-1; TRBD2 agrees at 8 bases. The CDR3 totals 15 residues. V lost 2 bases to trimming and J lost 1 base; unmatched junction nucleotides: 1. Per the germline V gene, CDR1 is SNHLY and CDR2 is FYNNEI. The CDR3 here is CASSESGSSYNEQFF. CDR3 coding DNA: TGTGCCAGCAGTGAAAGCGGGAGTTCCTACAATGAGCAGTTCTTC.

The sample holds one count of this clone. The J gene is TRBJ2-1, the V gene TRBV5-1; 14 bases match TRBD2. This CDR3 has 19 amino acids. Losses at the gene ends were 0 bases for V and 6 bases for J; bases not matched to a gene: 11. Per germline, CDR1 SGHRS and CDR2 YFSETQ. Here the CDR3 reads CASSLESWGLAGDSNEQFF. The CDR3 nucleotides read TGCGCCAGCAGCTTGGAATCCTGGGGACTAGCGGGAGACTCCAATGAGCAGTTCTTC.

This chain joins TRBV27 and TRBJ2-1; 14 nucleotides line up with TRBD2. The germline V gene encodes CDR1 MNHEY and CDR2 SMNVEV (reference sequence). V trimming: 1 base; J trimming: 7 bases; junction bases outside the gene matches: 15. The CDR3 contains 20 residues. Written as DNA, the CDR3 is TGTGCCAGCAGTTTATTCTTCGGTGGCGGACTAGCGGGAGGTGAAAATGAGCAGTTCTTC. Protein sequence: CASSLFFGGGLAGGENEQFF.

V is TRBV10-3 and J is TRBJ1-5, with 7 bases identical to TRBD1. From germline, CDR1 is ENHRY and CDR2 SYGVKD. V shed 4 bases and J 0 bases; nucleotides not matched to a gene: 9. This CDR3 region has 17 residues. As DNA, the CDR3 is TGTGCCATCAGTGGGGGACAGTCGGTAACTAGCAATCAGCCCCAGCATTTT. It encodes CAISGGQSVTSNQPQHF.

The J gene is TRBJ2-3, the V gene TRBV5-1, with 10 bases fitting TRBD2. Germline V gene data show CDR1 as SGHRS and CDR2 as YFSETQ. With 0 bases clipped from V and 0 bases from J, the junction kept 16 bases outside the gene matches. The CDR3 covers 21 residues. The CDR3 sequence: CASSLDSGASGSYGSTDTQYF. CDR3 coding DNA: TGCGCCAGCAGCTTGGACTCCGGGGCTAGCGGGAGTTATGGGAGCACAGATACGCAGTATTTT. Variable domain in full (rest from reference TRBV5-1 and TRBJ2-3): KAGVTQTPRYLIKTRGQQVTLSCSPISGHRSVSWYQQTPGQGLQFLFEYFSETQRNKGNFPGRFSGRQFSNSRSEMNVSTLELGDSALYLCASSLDSGASGSYGSTDTQYFGPGTRLTVL.

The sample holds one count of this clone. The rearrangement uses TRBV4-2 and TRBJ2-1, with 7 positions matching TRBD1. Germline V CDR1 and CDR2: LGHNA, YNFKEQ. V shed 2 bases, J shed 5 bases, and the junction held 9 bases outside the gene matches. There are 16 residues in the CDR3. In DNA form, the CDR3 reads TGTGCCAGCAGCCAATCCACCGGGACAGACAACAATGAGCAGTTCTTC. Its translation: CASSQSTGTDNNEQFF.

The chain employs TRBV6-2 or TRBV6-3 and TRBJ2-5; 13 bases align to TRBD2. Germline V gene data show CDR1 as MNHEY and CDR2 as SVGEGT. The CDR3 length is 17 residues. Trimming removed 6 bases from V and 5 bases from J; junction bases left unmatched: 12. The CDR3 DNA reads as TGTGCCAGCAGCTCCGGGACTAGCGGGGTGGGCCCGGAGACCCAGTACTTC. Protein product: CASSSGTSGVGPETQYF.

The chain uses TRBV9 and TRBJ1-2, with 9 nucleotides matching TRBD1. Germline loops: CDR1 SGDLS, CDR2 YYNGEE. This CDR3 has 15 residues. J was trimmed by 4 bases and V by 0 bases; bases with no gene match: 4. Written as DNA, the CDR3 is TGTGCCAGCAGCGTAGCCGGGACAGGGACCTATGGCTACACCTTC. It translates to CASSVAGTGTYGYTF.

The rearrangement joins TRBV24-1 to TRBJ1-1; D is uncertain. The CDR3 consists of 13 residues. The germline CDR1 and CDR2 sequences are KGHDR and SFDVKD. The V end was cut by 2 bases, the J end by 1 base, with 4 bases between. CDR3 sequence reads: CATSDSQNTEAFF. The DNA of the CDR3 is TGTGCCACCAGTGATTCCCAGAACACTGAAGCTTTCTTT.

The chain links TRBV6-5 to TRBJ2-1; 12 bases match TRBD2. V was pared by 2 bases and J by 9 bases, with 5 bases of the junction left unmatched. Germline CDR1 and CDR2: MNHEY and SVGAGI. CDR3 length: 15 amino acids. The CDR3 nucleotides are TGTGCCAGCAGTTACCTAGCGGGAGGGGGCGGTGAGCAGTTCTTC. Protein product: CASSYLAGGGGEQFF.

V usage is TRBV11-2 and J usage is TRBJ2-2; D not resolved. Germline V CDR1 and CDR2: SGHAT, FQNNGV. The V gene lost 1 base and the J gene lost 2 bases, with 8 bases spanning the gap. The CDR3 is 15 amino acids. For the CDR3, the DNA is TGTGCCAGCAGCTTAGGAGAAATTAACACCGGGGAGCTGTTTTTT. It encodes CASSLGEINTGELFF.

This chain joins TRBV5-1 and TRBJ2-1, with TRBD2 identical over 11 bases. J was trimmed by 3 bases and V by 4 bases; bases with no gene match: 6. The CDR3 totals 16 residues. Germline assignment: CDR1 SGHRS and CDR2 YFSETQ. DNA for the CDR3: TGCGCCAGCAGCATAGGACTAGCGGGTAGCTACAATGAGCAGTTCTTC. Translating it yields CASSIGLAGSYNEQFF.

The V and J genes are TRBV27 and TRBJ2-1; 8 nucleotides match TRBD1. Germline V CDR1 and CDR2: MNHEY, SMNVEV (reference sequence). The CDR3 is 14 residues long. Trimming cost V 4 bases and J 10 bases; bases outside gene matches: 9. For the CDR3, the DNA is TGTGCCAGCAGTTCAGGACAGGGAGGAAAGGAGCAGTTCTTC. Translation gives CASSSGQGGKEQFF.

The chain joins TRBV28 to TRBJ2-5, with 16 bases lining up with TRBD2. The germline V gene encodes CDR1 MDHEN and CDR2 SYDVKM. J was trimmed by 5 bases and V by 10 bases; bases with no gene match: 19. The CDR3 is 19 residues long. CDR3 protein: CATRRRMTGLAGGGETQYF. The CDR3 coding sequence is TGTGCCACCAGGCGACGAATGACGGGACTAGCGGGAGGGGGGGAGACCCAGTACTTC.

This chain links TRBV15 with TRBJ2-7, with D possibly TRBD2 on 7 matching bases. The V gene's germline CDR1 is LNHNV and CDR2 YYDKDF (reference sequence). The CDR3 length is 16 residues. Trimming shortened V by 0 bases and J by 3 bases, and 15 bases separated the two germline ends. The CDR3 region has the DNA TGTGCCACCAGCAGAGACCTACGGGGGGCGGACTACGAGCAGTACTTC. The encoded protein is CATSRDLRGADYEQYF.

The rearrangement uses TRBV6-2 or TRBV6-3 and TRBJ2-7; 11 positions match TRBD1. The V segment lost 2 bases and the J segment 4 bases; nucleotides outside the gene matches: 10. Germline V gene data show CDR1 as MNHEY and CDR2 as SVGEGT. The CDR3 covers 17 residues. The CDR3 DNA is TGTGCCAGCAGTTACCGGCGAACCTGGGACAGGGGGTACGAGCAGTACTTC. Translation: CASSYRRTWDRGYEQYF.

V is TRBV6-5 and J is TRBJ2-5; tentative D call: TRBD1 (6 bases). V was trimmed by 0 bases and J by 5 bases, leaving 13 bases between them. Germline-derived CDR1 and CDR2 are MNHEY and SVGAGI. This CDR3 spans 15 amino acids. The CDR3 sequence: CASSYSKAGDETQYF. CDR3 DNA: TGTGCCAGCAGTTACTCGAAGGCAGGGGATGAGACCCAGTACTTC.

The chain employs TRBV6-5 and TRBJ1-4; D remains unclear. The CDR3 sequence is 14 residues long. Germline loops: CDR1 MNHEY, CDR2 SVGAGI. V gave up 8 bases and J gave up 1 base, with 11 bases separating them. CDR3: CASEALLTNEKLFF. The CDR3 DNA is TGTGCCAGCGAAGCCCTCCTAACTAATGAAAAACTGTTTTTT.

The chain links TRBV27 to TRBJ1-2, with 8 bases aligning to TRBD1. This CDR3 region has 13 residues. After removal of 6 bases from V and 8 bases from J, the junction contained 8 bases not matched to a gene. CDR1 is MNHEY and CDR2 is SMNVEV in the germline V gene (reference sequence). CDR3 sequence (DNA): TGTGCCAGCAGCCCGAGGACAGGGTGGGGCTACACCTTC. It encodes CASSPRTGWGYTF.